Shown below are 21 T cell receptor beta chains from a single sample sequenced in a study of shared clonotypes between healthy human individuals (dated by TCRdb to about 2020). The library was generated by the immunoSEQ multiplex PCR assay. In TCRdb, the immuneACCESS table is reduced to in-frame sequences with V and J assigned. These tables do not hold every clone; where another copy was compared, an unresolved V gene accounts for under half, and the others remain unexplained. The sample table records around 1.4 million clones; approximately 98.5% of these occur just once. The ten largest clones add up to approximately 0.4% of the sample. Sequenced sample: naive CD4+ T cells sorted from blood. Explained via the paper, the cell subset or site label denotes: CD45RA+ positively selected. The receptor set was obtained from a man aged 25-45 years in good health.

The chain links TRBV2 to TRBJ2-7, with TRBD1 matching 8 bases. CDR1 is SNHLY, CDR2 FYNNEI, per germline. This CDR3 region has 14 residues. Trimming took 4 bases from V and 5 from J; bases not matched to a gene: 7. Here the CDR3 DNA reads TGTGCCAGCAGTGGAGGCAGGGGGCAAAACGAGCAGTACTTC. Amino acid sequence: CASSGGRGQNEQYF.

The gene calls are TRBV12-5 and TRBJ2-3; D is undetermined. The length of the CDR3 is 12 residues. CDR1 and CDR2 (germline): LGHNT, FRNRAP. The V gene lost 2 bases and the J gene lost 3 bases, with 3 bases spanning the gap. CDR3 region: CASGLRTDTQYF. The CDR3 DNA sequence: TGTGCTAGTGGTTTGAGAACAGATACGCAGTATTTT.

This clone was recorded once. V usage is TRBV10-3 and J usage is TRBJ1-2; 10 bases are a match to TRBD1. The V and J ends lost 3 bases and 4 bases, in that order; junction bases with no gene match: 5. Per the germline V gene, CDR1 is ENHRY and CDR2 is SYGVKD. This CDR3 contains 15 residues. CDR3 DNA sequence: TGTGCCATCAGTGACCGGGACAGGGGTATCTATGGCTACACCTTC. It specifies CAISDRDRGIYGYTF.

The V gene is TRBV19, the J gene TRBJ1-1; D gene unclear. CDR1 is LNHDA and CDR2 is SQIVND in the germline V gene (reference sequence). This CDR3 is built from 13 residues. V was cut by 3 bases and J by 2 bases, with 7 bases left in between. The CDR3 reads CASSMKTNTEAFF. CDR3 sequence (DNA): TGTGCCAGTAGTATGAAGACAAACACTGAAGCTTTCTTT.

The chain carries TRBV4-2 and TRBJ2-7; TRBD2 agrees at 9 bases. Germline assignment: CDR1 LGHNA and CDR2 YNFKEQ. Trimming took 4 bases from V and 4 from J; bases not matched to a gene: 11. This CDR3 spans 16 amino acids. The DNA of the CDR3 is TGTGCCAGCAGCCCGAGTCTTAGCGGGAGATTATACGAGCAGTACTTC. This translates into CASSPSLSGRLYEQYF.

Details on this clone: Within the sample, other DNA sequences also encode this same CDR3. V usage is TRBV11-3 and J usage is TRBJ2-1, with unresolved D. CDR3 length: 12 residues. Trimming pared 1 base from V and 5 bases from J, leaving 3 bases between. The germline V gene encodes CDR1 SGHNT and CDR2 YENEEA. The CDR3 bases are TGTGCCAGCAGCTTAGGCAACAATGAGCAGTTCTTC. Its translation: CASSLGNNEQFF.

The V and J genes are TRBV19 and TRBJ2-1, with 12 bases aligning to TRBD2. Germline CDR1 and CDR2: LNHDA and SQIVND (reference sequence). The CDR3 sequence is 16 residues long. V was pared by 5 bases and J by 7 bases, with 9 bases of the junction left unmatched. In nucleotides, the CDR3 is TGTGCCAGTAGTCACACTAGCGGGAGGAGGGGGAATGAGCAGTTCTTC. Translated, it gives CASSHTSGRRGNEQFF.

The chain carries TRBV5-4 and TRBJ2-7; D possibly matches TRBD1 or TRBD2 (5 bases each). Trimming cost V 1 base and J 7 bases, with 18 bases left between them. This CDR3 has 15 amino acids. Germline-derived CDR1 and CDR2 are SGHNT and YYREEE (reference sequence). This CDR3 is CASSLPDSPGGEQYF. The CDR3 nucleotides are TGTGCCAGCAGCTTGCCCGACAGCCCAGGCGGGGAGCAGTACTTC.

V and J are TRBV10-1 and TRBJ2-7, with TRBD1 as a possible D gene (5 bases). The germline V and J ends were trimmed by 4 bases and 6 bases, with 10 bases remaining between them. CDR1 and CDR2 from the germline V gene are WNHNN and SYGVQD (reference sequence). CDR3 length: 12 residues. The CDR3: CASSAGYGEQYF. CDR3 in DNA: TGCGCCAGCAGTGCAGGGTATGGCGAGCAGTACTTC.

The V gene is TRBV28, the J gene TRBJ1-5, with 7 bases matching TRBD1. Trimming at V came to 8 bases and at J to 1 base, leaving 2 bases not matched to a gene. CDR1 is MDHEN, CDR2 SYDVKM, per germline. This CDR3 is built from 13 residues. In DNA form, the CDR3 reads TGTGCCAGCTGGGGACAGAGCAATCAGCCCCAGCATTTT. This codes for CASWGQSNQPQHF.

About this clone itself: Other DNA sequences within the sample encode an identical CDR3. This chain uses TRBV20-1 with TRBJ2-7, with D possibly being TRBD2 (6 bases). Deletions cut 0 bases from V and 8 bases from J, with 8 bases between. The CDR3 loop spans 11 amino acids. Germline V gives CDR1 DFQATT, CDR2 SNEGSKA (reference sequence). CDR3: CSAREGGKQYF. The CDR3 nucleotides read TGCAGTGCTAGAGAGGGGGGAAAGCAGTACTTC.

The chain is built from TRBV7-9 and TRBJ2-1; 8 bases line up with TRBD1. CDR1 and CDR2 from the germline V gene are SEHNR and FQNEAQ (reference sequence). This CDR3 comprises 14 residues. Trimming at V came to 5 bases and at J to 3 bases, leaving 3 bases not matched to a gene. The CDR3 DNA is TGTGCCAGCAGCCGCGGGACAGGCTACAATGAGCAGTTCTTC. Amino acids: CASSRGTGYNEQFF.

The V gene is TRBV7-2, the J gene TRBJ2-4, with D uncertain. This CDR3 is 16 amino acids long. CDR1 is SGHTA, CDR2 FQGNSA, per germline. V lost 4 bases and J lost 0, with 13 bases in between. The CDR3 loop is CASSSRMLGAKNIQYF. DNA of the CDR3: TGTGCCAGCAGCTCTAGGATGTTAGGAGCCAAAAACATTCAGTACTTC.

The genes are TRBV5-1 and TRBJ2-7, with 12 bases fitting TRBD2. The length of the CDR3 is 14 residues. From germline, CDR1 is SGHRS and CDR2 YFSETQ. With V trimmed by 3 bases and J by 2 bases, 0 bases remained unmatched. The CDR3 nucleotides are TGCGCCAGCAGCTGGACTAGCGGGGCCTACGAGCAGTACTTC. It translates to CASSWTSGAYEQYF.

The CDR3 loop reads CASSPATGLVTQYF. The CDR3 region has the DNA TGTGCCAGCAGTCCCGCGACAGGACTCGTGACGCAGTATTTT. The chain couples TRBV5-6 to TRBJ2-3, with TRBD1 as a possible D gene (6 bases). This CDR3 is built from 14 residues. V was shortened by 5 bases and J by 9 bases, with 19 bases between the two germline ends. Germline CDR1 reads SGHDT; CDR2 reads YYEEEE. Based on the CDR3 plus reference TRBV5-6 and TRBJ2-3, the full variable domain is DAGVTQSPTHLIKTRGQQVTLRCSPKSGHDTVSWYQQALGQGPQFIFQYYEEEERQRGNFPDRFSGHQFPNYSSELNVNALLLGDSALYLCASSPATGLVTQYFGPGTRLTVL.

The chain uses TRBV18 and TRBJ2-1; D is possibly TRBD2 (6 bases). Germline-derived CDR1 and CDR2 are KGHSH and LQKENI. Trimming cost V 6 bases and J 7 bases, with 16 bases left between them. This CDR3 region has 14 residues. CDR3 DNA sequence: TGTGCCAGCTCGAGGCTACTAGCTGTTAATGAGCAGTTCTTC. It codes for CASSRLLAVNEQFF.

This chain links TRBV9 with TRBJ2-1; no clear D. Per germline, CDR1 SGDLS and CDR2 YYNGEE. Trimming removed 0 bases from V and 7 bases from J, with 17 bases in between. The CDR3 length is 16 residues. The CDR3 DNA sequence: TGTGCCAGCAGCGTAGGAGGATACCTTCAGCTGAATGAGCAGTTCTTC. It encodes CASSVGGYLQLNEQFF.

Written as DNA, the CDR3 is TGTGCTAGTGGTTTGGTAGCCCGCAGGGGGCTAGGGGATGGCTACACCTTC. Amino acids: CASGLVARRGLGDGYTF. The chain carries TRBV12-5 and TRBJ1-2; 8 positions match TRBD1. This CDR3 region has 17 residues. V trimming: 0 bases; J trimming: 6 bases; junction bases outside the gene matches: 12. The germline V gene encodes CDR1 LGHNT and CDR2 FRNRAP. Full variable domain (outside the CDR3, taken from reference TRBV12-5 and TRBJ1-2): DARVTQTPRHKVTEMGQEVTMRCQPILGHNTVFWYRQTMMQGLELLAYFRNRAPLDDSGMPKDRFSAEMPDATLATLKIQPSEPRDSAVYFCASGLVARRGLGDGYTFGSGTRLTVV.

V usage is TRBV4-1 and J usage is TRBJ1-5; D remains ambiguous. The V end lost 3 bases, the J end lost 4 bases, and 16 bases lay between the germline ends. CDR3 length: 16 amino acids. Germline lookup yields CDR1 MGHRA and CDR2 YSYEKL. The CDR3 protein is CASSQAFGLGNQPQHF. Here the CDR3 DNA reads TGCGCCAGCAGCCAGGCCTTTGGGCTCGGGAATCAGCCCCAGCATTTT.

The CDR3: CASSFSDTLYEQYF. DNA of the CDR3: TGCGCCAGCAGCTTTTCCGATACGTTATACGAGCAGTACTTC. The J gene is TRBJ2-7, the V gene TRBV5-1; D gene ambiguous. V was trimmed by 2 bases and J by 4 bases, leaving 13 bases between them. The CDR3 contains 14 residues. Germline-derived CDR1 and CDR2 are SGHRS and YFSETQ.

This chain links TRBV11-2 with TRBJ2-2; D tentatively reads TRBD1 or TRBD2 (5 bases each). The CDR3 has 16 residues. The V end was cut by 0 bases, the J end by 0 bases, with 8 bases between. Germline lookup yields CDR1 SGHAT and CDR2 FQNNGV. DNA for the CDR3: TGTGCCAGCAGCTTAGAGGGACCCCCGAACACCGGGGAGCTGTTTTTT. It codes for CASSLEGPPNTGELFF. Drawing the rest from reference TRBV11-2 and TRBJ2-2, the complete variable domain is EAGVAQSPRYKIIEKRQSVAFWCNPISGHATLYWYQQILGQGPKLLIQFQNNGVVDDSQLPKDRFSAERLKGVDSTLKIQPAKLEDSAVYLCASSLEGPPNTGELFFGEGSRLTVL.